This T cell receptor (beta chain) was profiled in a study of T cell responses to AZD1222 COVID-19 vaccine. CDR1 KGHSH and CDR2 LQKENI come from the germline V gene. The CDR3 length is 16 residues. The V and J ends lost 0 bases and 4 bases respectively, with 14 bases between them. Measured with immunoSEQ multiplex PCR; TCRdb has only the in-frame clones, and not every one. The sample contains roughly 60,000 clones, roughly 89% of which appear only once. The rearrangement links TRBV18 to TRBJ2-3; TRBD2 might be the D (7 bases). Sample: peripheral blood, taken on day 0 of AZD1222 vaccination. This sequence was found in an adult in good health. The CDR3 bases are TGTGCCAGCTCACCACCGGGGGGGCCGGTTTCAGATACGCAGTATTTT. Translated, it gives CASSPPGGPVSDTQYF.